These 32 T cell receptor beta chains were all obtained from the same sample, sequenced in a study of blood T cell repertoires in COVID-19. Some clones are missing from TCRdb's copy, which holds only in-frame ones; the method was immunoSEQ multiplex PCR. The repertoire holds a few hundred thousand clones, roughly 89% seen once, with about 3% in the top ten. Material: peripheral blood. All receptors derive from a woman between 25 and 40 years old with active or convalescent COVID-19.

V is TRBV12-3 or TRBV12-4 and J is TRBJ1-2, with unresolved D. This CDR3 has 13 residues. Between the trimmed V and J ends, which lost 3 bases and 3 bases, there was a span of 8 bases. CDR3 sequence: CASSLGRDYGYTF. CDR3 coding DNA: TGTGCCAGCAGTTTGGGGAGGGACTATGGCTACACCTTC.

The table lists this clone with a count of one. V gene TRBV6-1 combines with J gene TRBJ2-7; D is perhaps TRBD2 (6 bases). V was clipped by 0 bases and J by 2 bases, with 11 bases between them. This CDR3 is built from 15 residues. In germline, CDR1 is MNHNS, CDR2 SASEGT. As DNA, the CDR3 is TGTGCCAGCAGTGAAGCCGCAGGAGGGGCCTACGAGCAGTACTTC. This gives the protein CASSEAAGGAYEQYF.

The chain has TRBV6-1 and TRBJ1-5; D is ambiguous. Trimming removed 2 bases from V and 4 bases from J, with 15 bases in between. From germline, CDR1 is MNHNS and CDR2 SASEGT. This CDR3 comprises 16 residues. In DNA, the CDR3 is TGTGCCAGCAGTGAACTGCCCGGGTGGGAGAATCAGCCCCAGCATTTT. Translating it yields CASSELPGWENQPQHF.

The chain has TRBV7-2 and TRBJ2-3, with a tentative D call TRBD1 (5 bases). The CDR3 has 12 amino acids. The germline gives CDR1 SGHTA, CDR2 FQGNSA. The V end lost 6 bases, the J end lost 6 bases, and 10 bases lay between the germline ends. The CDR3 is CASSRGIDTQYF. The CDR3 region has the DNA TGTGCCAGCAGTAGGGGAATTGATACGCAGTATTTT. Drawing the rest from reference TRBV7-2 and TRBJ2-3, the complete variable domain is GAGVSQSPSNKVTEKGKDVELRCDPISGHTALYWYRQSLGQGLEFLIYFQGNSAPDKSGLPSDRFSAERTGGSVSTLTIQRTQQEDSAVYLCASSRGIDTQYFGPGTRLTVL.

V gene TRBV5-4 combines with J gene TRBJ2-1; TRBD2 agrees at 10 bases. Germline V gene data show CDR1 as SGHNT and CDR2 as YYREEE (reference sequence). J gave up 7 bases and V 7 bases, and 5 bases lay outside the gene matches. This CDR3 has 13 amino acids. The CDR3 protein is CASVTSGSNEQFF. CDR3 nucleotide sequence: TGTGCCAGCGTGACTAGCGGGTCGAATGAGCAGTTCTTC.

The chain joins TRBV29-1 to TRBJ2-7; 9 positions match TRBD2. V dropped 6 bases and J dropped 2; count of bases not matched to a gene: 8. The CDR3 has 14 residues. Germline V gene lookup returns CDR1 SQVTM and CDR2 ANQGSEA. CDR3: CSVNSGGRAYEQYF. The DNA for the CDR3 is TGCAGCGTAAATAGCGGGGGCCGCGCCTACGAGCAGTACTTC.

This clone showed up just a few times. The CDR3 DNA sequence: TGTGCCAGCAGCCGGCAGGGAAATAATGAAAAACTGTTTTTT. Encoded protein: CASSRQGNNEKLFF. The chain uses TRBV3-1 (or the pseudogene TRBV3-2) and TRBJ1-4; possible D gene TRBD1, 5 bases. The CDR3 runs 14 residues. CDR1 and CDR2 (germline): LGHDT, YNNKEL (reference sequence). The V end was cut by 4 bases, the J end by 4 bases, with 10 bases between.

DNA of the CDR3: TGTGCCAGCAGCTGGGGGGACAGAAACTATGGCTACACCTTC. Amino acids: CASSWGDRNYGYTF. The chain is built from TRBV5-4 and TRBJ1-2; 7 nucleotides line up with TRBD1. The V segment lost 3 bases and the J segment 2 bases; nucleotides outside the gene matches: 4. The germline gives CDR1 SGHNT, CDR2 YYREEE (reference sequence). The CDR3 is 14 amino acids. Together with reference TRBV5-4 and TRBJ1-2, the CDR3 gives the full variable domain: ETGVTQSPTHLIKTRGQQVTLRCSSQSGHNTVSWYQQALGQGPQFIFQYYREEENGRGNFPPRFSGLQFPNYSSELNVNALELDDSALYLCASSWGDRNYGYTFGSGTRLTVV.

J is TRBJ1-2 and V is TRBV5-1; D gene ambiguous. With 8 bases removed from V and 6 bases from J, the gap between germline ends came to 26 bases. Germline lookup yields CDR1 SGHRS and CDR2 YFSETQ. The CDR3 runs to 16 residues. CDR3 residues: CASDAGIATGRDGYTF. The DNA of the CDR3 is TGCGCCAGTGACGCTGGTATAGCGACGGGCCGGGATGGCTACACCTTC.

CDR3 region: CASSSTSGGPNEQFF. CDR3 coding DNA: TGCGCCAGCAGCTCGACTAGCGGGGGACCCAATGAGCAGTTCTTC. The V and J genes are TRBV5-1 and TRBJ2-1; 12 bases agree with TRBD2. J gave up 6 bases and V 3 bases, and 4 bases lay outside the gene matches. There are 15 residues in the CDR3. Germline V gene sequence: CDR1 SGHRS, CDR2 YFSETQ.

This sequence joins TRBV9 and TRBJ2-3; D is uncertain. The CDR3 sequence is 12 residues long. V shed 3 bases and J shed 1 base, with 3 bases lying between them. CDR1 and CDR2 (germline): SGDLS, YYNGEE. CDR3 nucleotides: TGTGCCAGCAGCGCGGGCACAGATACGCAGTATTTT. Protein: CASSAGTDTQYF.

This clone has more than one count but fewer than ten. The chain employs TRBV7-2 and TRBJ2-2, with 13 bases matching TRBD2. Germline V CDR1 and CDR2: SGHTA, FQGNSA. There are 16 residues in the CDR3. V lost 3 bases, J lost 5 bases, and 3 bases stayed unmatched. The CDR3 protein is CASSFRLAGGTGELFF. The CDR3 DNA is TGTGCCAGCAGCTTTCGACTAGCGGGGGGTACCGGGGAGCTGTTTTTT.

The rearrangement links TRBV28 to TRBJ1-1, with 11 bases aligning to TRBD1. The CDR3 consists of 13 residues. Looked up from germline, CDR1 is MDHEN and CDR2 is SYDVKM. After removal of 10 bases from V and 6 bases from J, the junction contained 7 bases not matched to a gene. The CDR3 loop is CAIQDRGLAEAFF. The CDR3 nucleotides read TGTGCCATCCAGGACAGGGGGCTCGCTGAAGCTTTCTTT.

The chain combines TRBV28 with TRBJ1-5; D is undetermined. Between the trimmed V and J ends, which lost 7 bases and 2 bases, there was a span of 18 bases. CDR1 MDHEN and CDR2 SYDVKM come from the germline V gene. The CDR3 sequence is 16 residues long. Here the CDR3 reads CASTSGLRQGNQPQHF. CDR3 bases: TGTGCCAGCACATCAGGCCTTCGGCAGGGCAATCAGCCCCAGCATTTT.

V is TRBV18 and J is TRBJ1-1; D is perhaps TRBD1 (6 bases). Germline CDR1 is KGHSH and CDR2 is LQKENI. CDR3 length: 14 residues. The V end was cut by 6 bases, the J end by 1 base, with 12 bases between. In nucleotides, the CDR3 is TGTGCCAGCTCTCTGGACAGCCCGAACACTGAAGCTTTCTTT. It codes for CASSLDSPNTEAFF.

This sequence joins TRBV7-3 and TRBJ1-6; D might be TRBD1 (5 bases). CDR1 SGHTA and CDR2 FQGTGA come from the germline V gene. The V end was cut by 3 bases, the J end by 8 bases, with 8 bases between. CDR3 length: 13 residues. The CDR3 reads CASSFGRDSPLHF. The CDR3 region has the DNA TGTGCCAGCAGCTTCGGCAGGGATTCACCCCTCCACTTT.

The V call is TRBV3-1 (or the pseudogene TRBV3-2), the J call TRBJ2-3, with 9 bases lining up with TRBD1. CDR1 LGHDT and CDR2 YNNKEL come from the germline V gene (reference sequence). After removal of 3 bases from V and 11 bases from J, the junction contained 12 bases not matched to a gene. The CDR3 loop spans 15 amino acids. In DNA, the CDR3 is TGTGCCAGCAGCCACTCCGGGACAGGGTACCTTATGCAGTATTTT. Translation gives CASSHSGTGYLMQYF.

The CDR3 loop is CASGSGGRWETQYF. CDR3 coding DNA: TGTGCTAGTGGTTCGGGGGGGAGATGGGAGACCCAGTACTTC. This sequence joins TRBV12-5 and TRBJ2-5; 8 bases line up with TRBD2. J was trimmed by 5 bases and V by 4 bases; bases with no gene match: 6. Germline V gene data show CDR1 as LGHNT and CDR2 as FRNRAP. CDR3 length: 14 amino acids.

This chain uses TRBV7-6 with TRBJ2-3; 8 bases map to TRBD1. The CDR3 consists of 15 residues. Germline CDR1 SGHVS, CDR2 FNYEAQ. J was trimmed by 2 bases and V by 1 base; bases with no gene match: 2. CDR3 sequence reads: CASSLGTGHTDTQYF. In DNA form, the CDR3 reads TGTGCCAGCAGCTTAGGGACAGGGCACACAGATACGCAGTATTTT.

The V call is TRBV20-1, the J call TRBJ2-1; D is unclear. The CDR3 covers 11 residues. Trimming removed 5 bases at V and 3 bases at J, with 5 bases between. Germline lookup yields CDR1 DFQATT and CDR2 SNEGSKA (reference sequence). CDR3 sequence (DNA): TGCAGTGCTCCCAACTACAATGAGCAGTTCTTC. Residues: CSAPNYNEQFF.

Ten or more counts support this clone. The same CDR3 arises from other DNA sequences in this sample as well. The chain uses TRBV9 and TRBJ2-5; 8 bases map to TRBD1. The CDR3 contains 15 residues. Germline lookup yields CDR1 SGDLS and CDR2 YYNGEE. J gave up 5 bases and V 0 bases, and 6 bases lay outside the gene matches. The CDR3 DNA reads as TGTGCCAGCAGCGTAGATCAGGGGGCAAAGGAGACCCAGTACTTC. Protein product: CASSVDQGAKETQYF. Full variable domain (remainder filled in from reference TRBV9 and TRBJ2-5): DSGVTQTPKHLITATGQRVTLRCSPRSGDLSVYWYQQSLDQGLQFLIQYYNGEERAKGNILERFSAQQFPDLHSELNLSSLELGDSALYFCASSVDQGAKETQYFGPGTRLLVL.

The V gene is TRBV24-1, the J gene TRBJ2-3, with D possibly TRBD2 on 6 matching bases. The CDR3 is 13 residues long. Germline values: CDR1 KGHDR, CDR2 SFDVKD. Trimming took off 6 bases at V and 11 bases at J, with 17 bases between the two ends. The CDR3 sequence is CATSSPTEGGQYF. The CDR3 DNA reads as TGTGCCACCAGTTCACCAACCGAGGGAGGGCAGTATTTT.

The CDR3 nucleotides read TGCAGCGTTGAACAGGCCCGGGAGACCCAGTACTTC. Its protein product is CSVEQARETQYF. This chain uses TRBV29-1 with TRBJ2-5; D uncertain. The CDR3 extends over 12 amino acids. Germline-derived CDR1 and CDR2 are SQVTM and ANQGSEA. The germline V and J ends were trimmed by 2 bases and 5 bases, with 9 bases remaining between them.

The chain joins TRBV30 to TRBJ1-5; D remains ambiguous. The V gene's germline CDR1 is GTSNPN and CDR2 SVGIG (reference sequence). With 2 bases removed from V and 6 bases from J, the gap between germline ends came to 14 bases. The CDR3 totals 14 residues. The CDR3 region is CAWSNGVSGQPQHF. The CDR3 DNA reads as TGTGCCTGGAGTAACGGGGTCTCGGGTCAGCCCCAGCATTTT.

The chain links TRBV5-1 to TRBJ2-1; no clear D. The V end was cut by 2 bases, the J end by 6 bases, with 9 bases between. Germline CDR1 is SGHRS and CDR2 is YFSETQ. The CDR3 spans 13 residues. The CDR3 DNA reads TGCGCCAGCAGCTTCCCTTCGGGCAATGAGCAGTTCTTC. Translating gives CASSFPSGNEQFF.

Only a few counts were recorded for this clone. The gene calls are TRBV4-2 and TRBJ1-1; no clear D gene. CDR1 and CDR2 from the germline V gene are LGHNA and YNFKEQ. The V end lost 0 bases, the J end lost 6 bases, and 17 bases lay between the germline ends. The CDR3 covers 16 residues. CDR3 in amino acids: CASSQDRGQDIPEAFF. In nucleotides, the CDR3 is TGTGCCAGCAGCCAAGATCGAGGGCAGGATATCCCTGAAGCTTTCTTT.

CDR3 sequence reads: CASSIVQGSYEQYF. Here the CDR3 DNA reads TGTGCCAGTAGTATCGTACAGGGATCCTACGAGCAGTACTTC. The chain is built from TRBV19 and TRBJ2-7; D is perhaps TRBD1 (6 bases). Germline lookup yields CDR1 LNHDA and CDR2 SQIVND (reference sequence). Between the trimmed V and J ends, which lost 3 bases and 1 base, there was a span of 10 bases. The CDR3 extends over 14 amino acids. The variable domain in full, completed from reference TRBV19 and TRBJ2-7, reads DGGITQSPKYLFRKEGQNVTLSCEQNLNHDAMYWYRQDPGQGLRLIYYSQIVNDFQKGDIAEGYSVSREKKESFPLTVTSAQKNPTAFYLCASSIVQGSYEQYFGPGTRLTVT.

CDR3 DNA: TGTGCCAGCTCACCGGATGGGGGACTCTATGGCTACACCTTC. This gives the protein CASSPDGGLYGYTF. The V call is TRBV18, the J call TRBJ1-2; D perhaps matches TRBD1 (5 bases). V lost 3 bases and J lost 4, with 12 bases in between. The CDR3 runs 14 residues. The germline gives CDR1 KGHSH, CDR2 LQKENI. Full variable domain (missing parts from reference TRBV18 and TRBJ1-2): NAGVMQNPRHLVRRRGQEARLRCSPMKGHSHVYWYRQLPEEGLKFMVYLQKENIIDESGMPKERFSAEFPKEGPSILRIQQVVRGDSAAYFCASSPDGGLYGYTFGSGTRLTVV.

V is TRBV5-4 and J is TRBJ2-5, with a weak D call TRBD2 (7 bases). The ends were cut back, 2 bases at V and 2 bases at J, with 22 bases in the middle. This CDR3 region has 18 residues. CDR1 is SGHNT and CDR2 is YYREEE in the germline V gene (reference sequence). DNA of the CDR3: TGTGCCAGCAGCTTCCTCCGATTGGGGGGGGGCCGTCAAGAGACCCAGTACTTC. It translates to CASSFLRLGGGRQETQYF.

The chain couples TRBV7-3 to TRBJ2-2; TRBD2 matches at 8 bases. This CDR3 contains 17 residues. Trimming at V came to 5 bases and at J to 4 bases, leaving 12 bases not matched to a gene. CDR1 is SGHTA and CDR2 is FQGTGA in the germline V gene. The CDR3 sequence is CASSPWVGGGPTGELFF. Written as DNA, the CDR3 is TGTGCCAGCAGCCCATGGGTGGGCGGGGGGCCCACCGGGGAGCTGTTTTTT. Filled out from reference TRBV7-3 and TRBJ2-2, the complete variable domain reads GAGVSQTPSNKVTEKGKYVELRCDPISGHTALYWYRQSLGQGPEFLIYFQGTGAADDSGLPNDRFFAVRPEGSVSTLKIQRTERGDSAVYLCASSPWVGGGPTGELFFGEGSRLTVL.

This clone was detected only once. This sequence joins TRBV2 and TRBJ1-2, with a tentative D call TRBD1 (6 bases). V lost 6 bases to trimming and J lost 2 bases, with 13 bases between them. CDR1 and CDR2 (germline): SNHLY, FYNNEI. The CDR3 sequence is 14 residues long. CDR3 bases: TGTGCCAGCAGCCGACAGGACGTAAACTATGGCTACACCTTC. Protein: CASSRQDVNYGYTF.

This chain uses TRBV27 with TRBJ2-1; maybe TRBD2 (6 bases). This CDR3 is 16 amino acids long. The ends were cut back, 5 bases at V and 5 bases at J, with 19 bases in the middle. The V gene's germline CDR1 is MNHEY and CDR2 SMNVEV (reference sequence). The CDR3 DNA follows: TGTGCCAGCAGTGCCTTAGGGGCGGGGAGTCACAATGAGCAGTTCTTC. Amino acid sequence: CASSALGAGSHNEQFF.